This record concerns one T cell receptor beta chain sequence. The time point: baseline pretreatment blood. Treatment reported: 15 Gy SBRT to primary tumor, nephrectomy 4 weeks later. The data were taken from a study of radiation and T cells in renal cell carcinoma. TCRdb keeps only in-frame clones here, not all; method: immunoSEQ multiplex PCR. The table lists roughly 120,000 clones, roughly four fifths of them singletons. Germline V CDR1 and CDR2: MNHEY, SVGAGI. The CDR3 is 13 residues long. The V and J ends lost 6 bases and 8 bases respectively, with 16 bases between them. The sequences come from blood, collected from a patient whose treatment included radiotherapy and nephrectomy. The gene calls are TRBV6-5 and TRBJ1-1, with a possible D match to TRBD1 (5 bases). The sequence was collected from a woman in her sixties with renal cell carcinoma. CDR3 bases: TGTGCCAGCAGCAAACAGGAGACCACGGAAGCTTTCTTT. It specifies CASSKQETTEAFF.